This TCR beta chain is drawn from a study of Ad26.COV2.S vaccination and SARS-CoV-2 variants. Study in general: Doses of Ad26.COV2.S were injected into muscle once or twice, 56 days apart.

Treatment given: roughly 18 received Ad26.COV2.S at low or high dose, single or two shots; several received placebo; per-sample allocation not given. Sampling occurred on day 63 after the first vaccine or placebo injection. About this clone itself: Its antigen is still unknown.

General study points: Placebo recipients had lower spike-specific TCR breadth than vaccine recipients. It is possible that the TCR breadth and depth analyses underestimated the total T cell responses.

Clones were read by immunoSEQ multiplex PCR, and TCRdb kept only the in-frame ones, dropping some. The sample has fewer than 900,000 clones, around 90% seen once. Sequenced here: peripheral blood, sampled in a trial of Ad26.COV2.S vaccine versus placebo. The sequence was collected from a person aged 18-65 years who received the Ad26.COV2.S COVID-19 vaccine or a placebo.

The chain's CDR3 is CASSYQTLAKNIQYF. As DNA, the CDR3 is TGTGCCAGCAGTTACCAGACCCTAGCCAAAAACATTCAGTACTTC. The J gene is TRBJ2-4, the V gene TRBV6-6; D is unresolved. The V end was cut by 2 bases, the J end by 0 bases, with 8 bases between. Looked up from germline, CDR1 is MNHNY and CDR2 is SVGAGI (reference sequence). This CDR3 has 15 amino acids.